These 24 T cell receptor beta chains share one sample of origin, sequenced in a study of identical twins. TCRdb passed the 5' RACE reads through MiXCR, listing each CDR3 protein once. This repertoire shows more than 650,000 distinct CDR3 sequences, 6.1% found once; its top ten account for roughly 1.6%. Material for sequencing was naive T cells sorted from blood. These receptors were collected from a man in his late teens or twenties in good health.

The chain carries TRBV29-1 and TRBJ1-1, with no clear D. Trimming cost V 5 bases and J 4 bases, with 8 bases left between them. The CDR3 runs to 11 residues. Per germline, CDR1 SQVTM and CDR2 ANQGSEA. The CDR3 reads CSVLLATEAFF. CDR3 sequence (DNA): TGCAGCGTTCTGTTGGCCACTGAAGCTTTCTTT.

This clonotype was seen ten or more times. This sequence joins TRBV28 and TRBJ2-1, with D perhaps matching TRBD2 (5 bases). Germline V gene sequence: CDR1 MDHEN, CDR2 SYDVKM. Trimming shortened V by 4 bases and J by 2 bases, and 9 bases separated the two germline ends. The CDR3 extends over 14 amino acids. The CDR3 reads CASSWTGTYNEQFF. As DNA, the CDR3 is TGTGCCAGCAGTTGGACGGGAACCTACAATGAGCAGTTCTTC.

The CDR3 reads CASSLAGEYTQYF. The CDR3 DNA is TGTGCCAGCAGCTTAGCCGGGGAGTATACGCAGTATTTT. This chain links TRBV7-2 with TRBJ2-3, with D possibly TRBD2 on 5 matching bases. The CDR3 contains 13 residues. V lost 0 bases and J lost 7, with 8 bases in between. Looked up from germline, CDR1 is SGHTA and CDR2 is FQGNSA. Together with reference TRBV7-2 and TRBJ2-3, the CDR3 gives the full variable domain: GAGVSQSPSNKVTEKGKDVELRCDPISGHTALYWYRQSLGQGLEFLIYFQGNSAPDKSGLPSDRFSAERTGGSVSTLTIQRTQQEDSAVYLCASSLAGEYTQYFGPGTRLTVL.

The chain uses TRBV20-1 and TRBJ2-3; TRBD2 might be the D (6 bases). The CDR3 consists of 17 residues. V was trimmed by 2 bases and J by 4 bases, leaving 22 bases between them. Germline V gene lookup returns CDR1 DFQATT and CDR2 SNEGSKA (reference sequence). CDR3 protein: CSARQPPQLAIPDTQYF. CDR3 in DNA: TGCAGTGCTAGACAACCCCCACAACTAGCAATCCCAGATACGCAGTATTTT.

This clonotype was counted at least ten times. This chain links TRBV12-3 or TRBV12-4 with TRBJ2-3, with D perhaps TRBD2 (6 bases). This CDR3 has 16 residues. V shed 4 bases and J shed 3 bases, with 17 bases lying between them. The CDR3 region is CASSYGAQGGTDTQYF. For the CDR3, the DNA is TGTGCCAGCAGTTATGGCGCGCAGGGAGGAACAGATACGCAGTATTTT.

The J gene is TRBJ2-2, the V gene TRBV7-2; 7 bases are shared with TRBD1. The CDR3 has 15 residues. Germline values: CDR1 SGHTA, CDR2 FQGNSA. V lost 5 bases to trimming and J lost 1 base; unmatched junction nucleotides: 4. The CDR3 DNA sequence: TGTGCCAGCAGCAAGGACAGGAGGAACACCGGGGAGCTGTTTTTT. Its protein product is CASSKDRRNTGELFF.

This clonotype was counted ten times or more. The CDR3 is CASSRRVHEAFF. In DNA, the CDR3 is TGTGCCAGCAGTCGAAGAGTCCATGAAGCTTTCTTT. This chain links TRBV12-3 or TRBV12-4 with TRBJ1-1; D unclear. The ends were cut back, 5 bases at V and 7 bases at J, with 11 bases in the middle. This CDR3 is 12 amino acids long.

The V and J genes are TRBV6-5 and TRBJ2-1, with 9 bases aligning to TRBD2. CDR3 size: 14 residues. The germline CDR1 and CDR2 sequences are MNHEY and SVGAGI. J gave up 12 bases and V 7 bases, and 13 bases lay outside the gene matches. The DNA for the CDR3 is TGTGCCAGCATTTCTCTGCGGGAGGGCCCCCGGCAGTTCTTC. The encoded protein is CASISLREGPRQFF.

This clonotype has a count of ten or more. The chain employs TRBV29-1 and TRBJ2-5; TRBD2 matches 7 bases. CDR3 length equals 14 residues. J gave up 1 base and V 8 bases, and 10 bases lay outside the gene matches. The V gene's germline CDR1 is SQVTM and CDR2 ANQGSEA. CDR3 residues: CSQSPSGGQETQYF. The CDR3 DNA reads as TGCAGCCAGAGCCCCTCGGGGGGCCAAGAGACCCAGTACTTC.

This clonotype has a count of ten or more. The J gene is TRBJ2-7, the V gene TRBV5-6, with a weak D call TRBD2 (5 bases). Trimming removed 4 bases at V and 6 bases at J, with 20 bases between. The germline V gene encodes CDR1 SGHDT and CDR2 YYEEEE. This CDR3 has 15 residues. The CDR3 region has the DNA TGTGCCAGCAGCGTGACCTCCCACAGCGGCCGCGAGCAGTACGTC. Encoded protein: CASSVTSHSGREQYV.

This rearrangement joins TRBV6-1 to TRBJ2-7, with 15 bases aligning to TRBD2. The CDR3 length is 20 residues. Trimming took 4 bases from V and 4 from J; bases not matched to a gene: 17. Looked up from germline, CDR1 is MNHNS and CDR2 is SASEGT. CDR3 sequence (DNA): TGTGCCAGCAGTGGATCACCGGGACTAGCGGGAGGAAGGGTATCGTACGAGCAGTACTTC. It encodes CASSGSPGLAGGRVSYEQYF.

This clonotype was observed many times. V and J are TRBV7-8 and TRBJ1-1; no reliable D call. CDR3 length equals 16 residues. The germline V and J ends were trimmed by 0 bases and 3 bases, with 14 bases remaining between them. Germline assignment: CDR1 SGHVS and CDR2 FQNEAQ. Here the CDR3 reads CASSLAPRAVDTEAFF. The CDR3 coding sequence is TGTGCCAGCAGCTTAGCGCCCCGGGCAGTGGACACTGAAGCTTTCTTT.

Ten or more counts support this clonotype. V is TRBV12-3 or TRBV12-4 and J is TRBJ1-2, with no clear D. Trimming shortened V by 0 bases and J by 7 bases, and 9 bases separated the two germline ends. The CDR3 has 13 residues. CDR3 loop: CASSLAQRSGYTF. CDR3 bases: TGTGCCAGCAGTTTAGCCCAGCGCTCTGGCTACACCTTC.

This clonotype was seen many times. The V call is TRBV5-5, the J call TRBJ2-1; a weak D match, TRBD2 (6 bases). V was trimmed by 3 bases and J by 2 bases, leaving 9 bases between them. This CDR3 region has 14 residues. CDR1 and CDR2 (germline): SGHKS, YYEKEE (reference sequence). CDR3 loop: CASSWGGAYNEQFF. In DNA form, the CDR3 reads TGTGCCAGCAGCTGGGGCGGGGCCTACAATGAGCAGTTCTTC.

The chain is built from TRBV5-1 and TRBJ2-1, with D maybe TRBD2 (6 bases). CDR3 length: 15 residues. From germline, CDR1 is SGHRS and CDR2 YFSETQ. V lost 3 bases and J lost 7, with 17 bases in between. CDR3 amino acids: CASSSRVRGSNEQFF. The CDR3 bases are TGCGCCAGCAGCTCCCGCGTCCGGGGGTCGAATGAGCAGTTCTTC.

This clonotype was recorded many times. This sequence joins TRBV12-3 or TRBV12-4 and TRBJ2-3, with D perhaps being TRBD1 or TRBD2 (5 bases each). Trimming removed 7 bases at V and 2 bases at J, with 19 bases between. There are 16 residues in the CDR3. For the CDR3, the DNA is TGTGCCAGCACCTCCGGGACGGAGCCTAACACAGATACGCAGTATTTT. Protein: CASTSGTEPNTDTQYF.

This clonotype was picked up a small number of times. The genes are TRBV29-1 and TRBJ2-7, with no clear D. This CDR3 is built from 16 residues. The V gene lost 0 bases and the J gene lost 0 bases, with 15 bases spanning the gap. Germline-derived CDR1 and CDR2 are SQVTM and ANQGSEA. CDR3 loop: CSVEDRSQPTSYEQYF. The DNA of the CDR3 is TGCAGCGTTGAAGACCGCTCGCAGCCAACCTCCTACGAGCAGTACTTC.

This clonotype has at least ten counts. The chain recombines TRBV7-2 with TRBJ2-1; 8 positions match TRBD1. V dropped 7 bases and J dropped 8; count of bases not matched to a gene: 13. This CDR3 comprises 15 residues. Looked up from germline, CDR1 is SGHTA and CDR2 is FQGNSA. The CDR3 reads CASNLPGQAMYEQFF. The CDR3 DNA reads as TGTGCCAGCAACCTACCGGGACAGGCAATGTATGAGCAGTTCTTC.

Ten or more counts support this clonotype. The CDR3 sequence: CASSFGRDQPQHF. The CDR3 bases are TGTGCCAGCAGTTTTGGGCGCGATCAGCCCCAGCATTTT. The chain uses TRBV12-3 or TRBV12-4 and TRBJ1-5; D call uncertain. V was trimmed by 3 bases and J by 5 bases, leaving 8 bases between them. CDR3 length: 13 amino acids.

This clonotype has a count of ten or more. The chain carries TRBV20-1 and TRBJ2-4; TRBD1 matches 7 bases. The CDR3 consists of 14 residues. Germline assignment: CDR1 DFQATT and CDR2 SNEGSKA (reference sequence). The trim removed 3 bases at V and 0 bases at J, leaving 2 bases unmatched. CDR3 nucleotide sequence: TGCAGTGCTAGGACAGGGATAGCCAAAAACATTCAGTACTTC. Translation: CSARTGIAKNIQYF.

The chain recombines TRBV6-5 with TRBJ2-4; D perhaps matches TRBD2 (5 bases). The CDR3 totals 16 residues. Germline V CDR1 and CDR2: MNHEY, SVGAGI. Deletions cut 0 bases from V and 2 bases from J, with 11 bases between. CDR3: CASSYSTTTTKNIQYF. Here the CDR3 DNA reads TGTGCCAGCAGTTACTCGACTACCACAACCAAAAACATTCAGTACTTC.

The V and J genes are TRBV4-2 and TRBJ1-2; no firm D call. The CDR3 consists of 12 residues. Germline CDR1 reads LGHNA; CDR2 reads YNFKEQ. Trimming removed 5 bases from V and 8 bases from J, with 12 bases in between. In DNA form, the CDR3 reads TGTGCCAGCAGCGACGAAGGGAAAGGCTACACCTTC. It codes for CASSDEGKGYTF.

In this sample, this clonotype turned up a few times. J is TRBJ1-6 and V is TRBV20-1; possible D gene TRBD1, 5 bases. This CDR3 contains 14 residues. CDR1 is DFQATT, CDR2 SNEGSKA, per germline (reference sequence). Trimming left V 5 bases short and J 6 bases short, with 14 bases between. CDR3 amino acids: CSARDLGVNSPLHF. In DNA, the CDR3 is TGCAGTGCTCGCGATTTAGGGGTTAATTCACCCCTCCACTTT.

The gene calls are TRBV6-1 and TRBJ1-5; the D gene is possibly TRBD1 (6 bases). Trimming shortened V by 7 bases and J by 3 bases, and 16 bases separated the two germline ends. The CDR3 contains 15 residues. Germline-derived CDR1 and CDR2 are MNHNS and SASEGT. CDR3 nucleotide sequence: TGTGCCAGCAAGCCCCTGGACAGACACAATCAGCCCCAGCATTTT. As protein: CASKPLDRHNQPQHF.